This is a list of T cell receptor beta chains from one sample in a study of glioma-infiltrating T cells. One entry per CDR3 protein, called by TCRdb with MiXCR from the multiplex PCR reads. The sample carries around 100,000 distinct CDR3 sequences, about 30% recorded once. Sequencing was carried out using glioma tissue, nonneoplastic brain tissue, or PBMCs (not recorded which). The receptors originated from a human donor with low-grade glioma or glioblastoma, undergoing nonglioma brain surgery, or in good health (not recorded which). The CDR3 runs from the conserved cysteine through the conserved F or W. Each record gives: D gene, clone size, V gene, J gene, CDR3 DNA, CDR3 protein. A D gene is named only where the DNA matches it firmly. Not all rows give a size; the values are once, few, many and, for expanded clones, a class.

.	many	TRBV7-9	TRBJ1-4	TGTGCCAGCAGCACCTATCTAACTAATGAAAAACTGTTTTTT	CASSTYLTNEKLFF
.	many	TRBV10-3	TRBJ1-1	TGTGCCATCAGTGAAGAGGGGCTCACTGAAGCTTTCTTT	CAISEEGLTEAFF
TRBD1	.	TRBV4-1	TRBJ2-7	TGCGCCAGCAGCCGCCGGGACAGGTCCTCCGAGCAGTACTTC	CASSRRDRSSEQYF
.	many	TRBV4-2	TRBJ2-7	TGTGCCAGCAGCCAAGCCCAGACAACCTCCTACGAGCAGTACTTC	CASSQAQTTSYEQYF
.	many	TRBV20-1	TRBJ2-7	TGCAGTGCTAGAGATACTACCAAGCAGTACTTC	CSARDTTKQYF
TRBD2	.	TRBV3-1	TRBJ2-5	TGTGCCAGCAGCCAAGATGGTACGGCCGGGAGGTCCCAGTACTTC	CASSQDGTAGRSQYF
.	few	TRBV12-5	TRBJ2-1	TGTGCTAGTGGTCAAGGGGGCTCCTACAATGAGCAGTTCTTC	CASGQGGSYNEQFF
.	many	TRBV20-1	TRBJ2-5	TGCAGTGGGTCGGAGGGGTACTTCCAAGAGACCCAGTACTTC	CSGSEGYFQETQYF
TRBD1	many	TRBV19	TRBJ2-3	TGTGCCAGTAGGGAAGGTGGGACAGGGAGAGGAGATACGCAGTATTTT	CASREGGTGRGDTQYF
.	many	TRBV14	TRBJ1-1	TGTGCCAGCAGCCAAAAACAGGTGTACACTGAAGCTTTCTTT	CASSQKQVYTEAFF
.	.	TRBV9	TRBJ2-5	TGTGCCAGCAGCCCTACTAGGAGCGGACAAGAGACCCAGTACTTC	CASSPTRSGQETQYF
.	few	TRBV9	TRBJ2-3	TGTGCCAGCAGCGTCCAGACAGGTGCAGATACGCAGTATTTT	CASSVQTGADTQYF
.	many	TRBV20-1	TRBJ1-6	TGCAGTGCTGGGACGGCAGATTCACCCCTCCACTTT	CSAGTADSPLHF
.	.	TRBV3-1	TRBJ2-2	TGTGCCAGCAGTAACCTCTACCGGGGAGACACCGGGGAGCTGTTTTTT	CASSNLYRGDTGELFF
.	many	TRBV6-1	TRBJ2-7	TGTGCCAGCAGTGAACGGATTGAGCAGTACTTC	CASSERIEQYF
.	.	TRBV20-1	TRBJ2-5	TGCAGTGCTTGGTTGGGGCAAGAGACCCAGTACTTC	CSAWLGQETQYF
.	.	TRBV20-1	TRBJ2-7	TGCAGTGCTAGACGCGACTACCTCGTAACAACCTACGAGCAGTACTTC	CSARRDYLVTTYEQYF
.	few	TRBV7-2	TRBJ2-1	TGTGCCAGCAGCCGACGTGGGAACACCAATGAGCAGTTCTTC	CASSRRGNTNEQFF
.	few	TRBV5-1	TRBJ2-3	TGCGCCAGCTCCCGGGACAAGAGCACAGATACGCAGTATTTT	CASSRDKSTDTQYF
.	many	TRBV28	TRBJ1-2	TGTGCCAGCACTTCTGGGGGGGCCAACTATGGCTACACCTTC	CASTSGGANYGYTF
.	.	TRBV5-1	TRBJ1-3	TGCGCCAGCAGCTTGGGGGTTCAGAGCTCTGGAAACACCATATATTTT	CASSLGVQSSGNTIYF
.	few	TRBV5-4	TRBJ2-3	TGTGCCAGCAGCTTGCTAGCCGTGTCAGATACGCAGTATTTT	CASSLLAVSDTQYF
.	many	TRBV29-1	TRBJ2-7	TGCAGCGTTGAAGATATTAAGTTACAGGGCGGTTTTACCTACGAGCAGTACTTC	CSVEDIKLQGGFTYEQYF
.	few	TRBV7-2	TRBJ1-2	TGTGCCAGCAGCTTATTCGCCGCAGATGGCTACACCTTC	CASSLFAADGYTF
.	many	TRBV6-1	TRBJ1-6	TGTGCCAGCACTCGCTATCCGGGGGGCTCCTATAATTCACCCCTCCACTTT	CASTRYPGGSYNSPLHF
.	few	TRBV29-1	TRBJ2-1	TGCAGCGTCGACCTATACAATGAGCAGTTCTTC	CSVDLYNEQFF
TRBD2	.	TRBV4-3	TRBJ2-3	TGCGCCAGCAGCCATGGGTCTAGCGGTGAAGGAGATACGCAGTATTTT	CASSHGSSGEGDTQYF
TRBD2	few	TRBV4-2	TRBJ2-5	TGTGCCAGCAGCCAAGATAGCGGGGGAGGAGAGACCCAGTACTTC	CASSQDSGGGETQYF
.	few	TRBV9	TRBJ1-6	TGTGCCAGCAGCGATAAGAGCTCCTATAATTCACCCCTCCACTTT	CASSDKSSYNSPLHF
.	few	TRBV12-3/TRBV12-4	TRBJ2-7	TGTGCCAGCAGCCGATTAATAGGGTACGAGCAGTACTTC	CASSRLIGYEQYF
TRBD1	many	TRBV2	TRBJ2-5	TGTGCCAGCAGAGGGGGCAGGTTCCAAGAGACCCAGTACTTC	CASRGGRFQETQYF
TRBD2	many	TRBV25-1	TRBJ2-3	TGTGCCAGCAGTGAAGGGACTAGCGGGGGGGATACGCAGTATTTT	CASSEGTSGGDTQYF